This T cell receptor beta chain was sequenced for a study of OX40 agonist ivuxolimab in advanced cancers. In the study overall: Having had anti-PD-1, anti-PD-L1 or anti-CTLA-4 therapy before was allowed, and under 50% had some.

Sequenced by immunoSEQ multiplex PCR; TCRdb stores in-frame clones only, minus some. The sample records over 95,000 clones, roughly four fifths being singletons. The timepoints at which blood was sampled were baseline, cycle 4 day 1, and cycle 7 day 1. Germline V CDR1 and CDR2: SGDLS, YYNGEE. The CDR3 sequence is 16 residues long. The trim removed 0 bases at V and 6 bases at J, leaving 9 bases unmatched. The chain has TRBV9 and TRBJ2-1; 7 bases line up with TRBD2. The sequences come from CD4+ or CD8+ T cells sorted from blood, collected in a trial of the OX40 agonist ivuxolimab. The TCR was taken from an adult with an advanced solid tumor such as melanoma, head and neck, liver or kidney cancer. CDR3 sequence: CASSVVAGRARNEQFF. CDR3 coding DNA: TGTGCCAGCAGCGTAGTTGCAGGGAGGGCCCGCAATGAGCAGTTCTTC.